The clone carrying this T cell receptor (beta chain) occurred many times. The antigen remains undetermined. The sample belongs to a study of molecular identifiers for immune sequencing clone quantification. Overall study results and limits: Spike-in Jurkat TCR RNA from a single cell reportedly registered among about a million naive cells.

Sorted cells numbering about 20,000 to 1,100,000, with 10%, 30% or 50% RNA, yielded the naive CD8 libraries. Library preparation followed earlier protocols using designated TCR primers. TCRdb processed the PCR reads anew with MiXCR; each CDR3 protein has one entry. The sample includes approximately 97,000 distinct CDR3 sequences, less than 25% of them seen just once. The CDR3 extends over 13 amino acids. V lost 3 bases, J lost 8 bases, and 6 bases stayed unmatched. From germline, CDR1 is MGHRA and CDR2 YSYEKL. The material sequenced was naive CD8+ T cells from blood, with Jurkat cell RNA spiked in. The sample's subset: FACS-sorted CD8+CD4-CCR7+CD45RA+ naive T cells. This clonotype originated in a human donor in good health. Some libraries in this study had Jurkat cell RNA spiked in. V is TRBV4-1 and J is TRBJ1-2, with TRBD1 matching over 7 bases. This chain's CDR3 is CASSQNDRAGYTF. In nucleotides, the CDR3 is TGCGCCAGCAGCCAGAATGACAGGGCAGGCTACACCTTC.